A selection of T cell receptor beta chains follows, all from one sample in a study of regulatory T cells in long-lasting Graves disease. Each CDR3 protein gets one entry after TCRdb re-called the multiplex PCR reads with MiXCR. Altogether over 450,000 distinct CDR3 sequences are present, 20% to 25% being singletons, with the ten largest covering 7.1%. Sequencing was performed on peripheral blood mononuclear cells (PBMCs), taken when the disease was refractory, from a patient treated with antithyroid drugs. These receptors were obtained from a female donor with Graves disease. CDR3s include the opening cysteine and the closing phenylalanine or tryptophan. D genes are given only for firm matches. Size is stated for part of the rows, as once, few or many counts, or as a class when the clone is expanded.

d_gene	abundance	v_gene	j_gene	CDR3nt	CDR3aa
.	.	TRBV4-2	TRBJ1-1	TGTGCCAGCAGCCTACCTCCATTGGGAGAACGAGCCACTGAAGCTTTCTTT	CASSLPPLGERATEAFF
TRBD1	many	TRBV5-1	TRBJ2-7	TGCGCCAGCAGCTGGGGGACAGGCACCTACGAGCAGTACTTC	CASSWGTGTYEQYF
.	.	TRBV6-2/TRBV6-3	TRBJ1-2	TGTGCCAGCAGTTACTCTTTACTCGACACCTATGGCTACACCTTC	CASSYSLLDTYGYTF
.	many	TRBV2	TRBJ2-7	TGTGCCAGCAGTGAACAGGGGATGTACGAGCAGTACTTC	CASSEQGMYEQYF
TRBD2	many	TRBV7-9	TRBJ2-7	TGTGCCAGCAGCCCCCATTTGTGGGAGGGCCCCCGCTACGAGCAGTACTTC	CASSPHLWEGPRYEQYF
.	.	TRBV6-2/TRBV6-3	TRBJ1-1	TGTGCCAGCAGTTACTTTAGGCCCCACGAGATGAACACTGAAGCTTTCTTT	CASSYFRPHEMNTEAFF
TRBD1	many	TRBV7-2	TRBJ2-7	TGTGCCAGCAGCTACGATGCTACAGGGGGGTTGTACGAGCAGTACTTC	CASSYDATGGLYEQYF
TRBD1	.	TRBV9	TRBJ2-3	TGTGCCAGCAGCGTAGAGGCAGGGGGTACAGATACGCAGTATTTT	CASSVEAGGTDTQYF
.	many	TRBV28	TRBJ1-2	TGTGCCAGCAGCTCCACGTATGGCTACACCTTC	CASSSTYGYTF
.	once	TRBV12-3/TRBV12-4	TRBJ2-5	TGTACCAGCACCCCAAATCCTTGGGCAGCGCAAGAGACCCAGTACTTC	CTSTPNPWAAQETQYF
.	few	TRBV28	TRBJ1-1	TGTGCCAGCAGTTCGAACATGGTTACTGAAGCTTTCTTT	CASSSNMVTEAFF
.	.	TRBV7-9	TRBJ1-4	TGTGCCAGCAGCTTAAGAAGTACAACTAATGAAAAACTGTTTTTT	CASSLRSTTNEKLFF
TRBD1	.	TRBV30	TRBJ1-1	TGTGCCTGGAGGAGGACAGGGGAGAACGCTGAAGCCTTCTTT	CAWRRTGENAEAFF
.	.	TRBV5-1	TRBJ1-1	TGCGCCAGCAGCTTGTCAGGTAGAATTGAAGCTTTCTTT	CASSLSGRIEAFF
.	many	TRBV20-1	TRBJ2-5	TGCAGTGCTAGAGATCCCTTTGGGGGGCGCCAAGAGACCCAGTACTTC	CSARDPFGGRQETQYF
.	few	TRBV6-2/TRBV6-3	TRBJ1-2	TGTGCCAGCAGTAGGGGCAGGCCCGACTTTGGTGGCTACACCTTC	CASSRGRPDFGGYTF
.	many	TRBV12-3/TRBV12-4	TRBJ1-3	TGTGCCAGCAGTTTATTGCCGCAGGGAAACACCATATATTTT	CASSLLPQGNTIYF
.	few	TRBV19	TRBJ1-4	TGTGCCAGTAGTATCGCGGAAAAACTGTTTTTT	CASSIAEKLFF
TRBD1	few	TRBV28	TRBJ1-2	TGTGCCAGCAACAACAGGGGGCTGGGCTATGGCTACACCTTC	CASNNRGLGYGYTF
.	.	TRBV20-1	TRBJ2-2	TGCAGTGCTAGCGGGAGTGGCGGGGAGCTGTTTTTT	CSASGSGGELFF
TRBD2	many	TRBV25-1	TRBJ2-5	TGTGCCAGCAGTGACGGGGCGGGAGGTAACACCCAAGAGACCCAGTACTTC	CASSDGAGGNTQETQYF
.	.	TRBV12-3/TRBV12-4	TRBJ2-1	TGTGCCAGCAGTTTTATGACGGGGGGCTACAATGAGCAGTCCTTC	CASSFMTGGYNEQSF
.	.	TRBV7-6	TRBJ1-1	TGTGCCAGCAGCTTGGACAGATCGACTGAAGCTTTCTTT	CASSLDRSTEAFF
TRBD1	.	TRBV6-1	TRBJ1-6	TGTGCCAGCAGTAGACCGGGCAGGGGGGATTCACCCCTCCACTTT	CASSRPGRGDSPLHF
.	.	TRBV9	TRBJ1-2	TGTGCCAGCAGCGTAGCTTGGGAGTCAAACTATGGCTACACCTTC	CASSVAWESNYGYTF
TRBD2	few	TRBV5-1	TRBJ2-5	TGCGCCAGCAGAGGGACTAGCGGACTACAAGAGACCCAGTACTTC	CASRGTSGLQETQYF
.	.	TRBV6-5	TRBJ2-5	TGTGCCAGCAGTTACTCCTACCTGGGCGAAGAGACCCAGTACTTC	CASSYSYLGEETQYF
TRBD1	many	TRBV28	TRBJ1-5	TGTGCCAGCAGCCGCCTCGTTGGGACAGGCGGCAATCAGCCCCAGCATTTT	CASSRLVGTGGNQPQHF
.	few	TRBV7-2	TRBJ1-5	TGTGCCAGCAGCCTCTTGGGGCCCCAGCATTTT	CASSLLGPQHF
TRBD1	many	TRBV27	TRBJ1-5	TGTGCCAGCAGCCGCCTAACAGGGGGCGATCAGCCCCAGCATTTT	CASSRLTGGDQPQHF